These 23 T cell receptor beta chains share one sample of origin, sequenced in a study of OX40 agonist ivuxolimab in advanced cancers. Assay used: immunoSEQ multiplex PCR; TCRdb lists only in-frame clones, some missing. Of about 77,000 clones listed, less than 95% are singletons. This specimen was CD4+ or CD8+ T cells sorted from blood, taken in a trial of the OX40 agonist ivuxolimab. The receptors come from an adult with an advanced solid tumor such as melanoma, head and neck, liver or kidney cancer.

The rearrangement links TRBV19 to TRBJ1-1; maybe TRBD1 (5 bases). Germline-derived CDR1 and CDR2 are LNHDA and SQIVND (reference sequence). The CDR3 extends over 16 amino acids. Trimming shortened V by 4 bases and J by 2 bases, and 17 bases separated the two germline ends. As DNA, the CDR3 is TGTGCCAGTAGTACGGGGCGCGTGGGGTATAACACTGAAGCTTTCTTT. Encoded protein: CASSTGRVGYNTEAFF.

V gene TRBV19 combines with J gene TRBJ2-1, with 7 bases aligning to TRBD2. The CDR3 runs to 13 residues. Germline V gene lookup returns CDR1 LNHDA and CDR2 SQIVND (reference sequence). V was clipped by 4 bases and J by 4 bases; unmatched bases: 1. CDR3 DNA sequence: TGTGCCAGTAGTAGGGGGGGTTACAATGAGCAGTTCTTC. Protein sequence: CASSRGGYNEQFF.

The V and J genes are TRBV2 and TRBJ1-1; no reliable D call. Germline V gives CDR1 SNHLY, CDR2 FYNNEI. The ends were cut back, 5 bases at V and 7 bases at J, with 14 bases in the middle. This CDR3 is 13 amino acids long. The CDR3 DNA follows: TGTGCCAGCAGTAAAGACGGGGTTGGTGAAGCTTTCTTT. Translated: CASSKDGVGEAFF.

This rearrangement joins TRBV4-1 to TRBJ2-1; 7 bases line up with TRBD2. Germline loops: CDR1 MGHRA, CDR2 YSYEKL. J was trimmed by 3 bases and V by 6 bases; bases with no gene match: 8. CDR3 length: 15 amino acids. The CDR3 bases are TGCGCCAGCAGGCCTGGCGGGAGTAACTACAATGAGCAGTTCTTC. As protein: CASRPGGSNYNEQFF.

This chain joins TRBV5-5 and TRBJ1-2; TRBD1 agrees at 7 bases. CDR3 length: 14 residues. J gave up 7 bases and V 0 bases, and 6 bases lay outside the gene matches. Germline CDR1 is SGHKS and CDR2 is YYEKEE (reference sequence). The chain's CDR3 is CASSLEAGGLGYTF. The CDR3, as DNA: TGTGCCAGCAGCTTGGAGGCAGGGGGACTTGGCTACACCTTC.

V is TRBV10-3 and J is TRBJ2-5, with D perhaps being TRBD1 or TRBD2 (6 bases each). Deletions cut 2 bases from V and 6 bases from J, with 13 bases between. Per germline, CDR1 ENHRY and CDR2 SYGVKD. The CDR3 totals 14 residues. The CDR3 region has the DNA TGTGCCATCAGTGAGGGGGGGCTGAGAAAGACCCAGTACTTC. It is translated as CAISEGGLRKTQYF.

The rearrangement joins TRBV28 to TRBJ1-1, with D tentatively TRBD1 (6 bases). This CDR3 contains 13 residues. Per germline, CDR1 MDHEN and CDR2 SYDVKM. V shed 7 bases and J shed 5 bases, with 14 bases lying between them. The CDR3 reads CASKPGGRTEAFF. CDR3 DNA sequence: TGTGCCAGCAAGCCGGGGGGCCGAACTGAAGCTTTCTTT.

J is TRBJ1-1 and V is TRBV5-4; 8 bases map to TRBD1. The germline V gene encodes CDR1 SGHNT and CDR2 YYREEE (reference sequence). This CDR3 comprises 15 residues. The V segment lost 3 bases and the J segment 3 bases; nucleotides outside the gene matches: 7. CDR3 nucleotide sequence: TGTGCCAGCAGCTCTGGGACAGGCGGGGACACTGAAGCTTTCTTT. It is translated as CASSSGTGGDTEAFF.

This chain links TRBV9 with TRBJ2-3, with 8 bases identical to TRBD1. Losses at the gene ends were 4 bases for V and 2 bases for J; bases not matched to a gene: 6. There are 15 residues in the CDR3. Germline V gene lookup returns CDR1 SGDLS and CDR2 YYNGEE. CDR3 DNA sequence: TGTGCCAGCAGCCCCCGACAGGGGTCCACAGATACGCAGTATTTT. Amino acids: CASSPRQGSTDTQYF.

J is TRBJ2-5 and V is TRBV11-3; D unresolved. The germline V and J ends were trimmed by 7 bases and 7 bases, with 16 bases remaining between them. Germline CDR1 SGHNT, CDR2 YENEEA. The CDR3 runs to 13 residues. The CDR3 region has the DNA TGTGCCAGCAAAGTGGTAGCAGATAGGACCCAGTACTTC. Translating it yields CASKVVADRTQYF.

This clone was detected once. This chain uses TRBV27 with TRBJ2-1; D call uncertain. Trimming took off 2 bases at V and 7 bases at J, with 9 bases between the two ends. Germline-derived CDR1 and CDR2 are MNHEY and SMNVEV (reference sequence). The CDR3 loop spans 13 amino acids. In DNA form, the CDR3 reads TGTGCCAGCAGTTTAGATTTCAGAAATGAGCAGTTCTTC. Translation gives CASSLDFRNEQFF.

The V call is TRBV18, the J call TRBJ2-1, with 7 bases matching TRBD2. With V trimmed by 1 base and J by 5 bases, 8 bases remained unmatched. The CDR3 length is 16 residues. Germline loops: CDR1 KGHSH, CDR2 LQKENI. This chain's CDR3 is CASSPRAGDRDNEQFF. CDR3 in DNA: TGTGCCAGCTCACCACGGGCGGGAGATCGGGACAATGAGCAGTTCTTC.

The chain has TRBV9 and TRBJ2-3; D gene ambiguous. Germline V gene sequence: CDR1 SGDLS, CDR2 YYNGEE. The CDR3 is made up of 12 amino acids. V lost 3 bases and J 5 bases, leaving 7 bases between the germline ends. CDR3 coding DNA: TGTGCCAGCAGCGCGGGTGGAGATACGCAGTATTTT. Translating it yields CASSAGGDTQYF. The full variable domain, completed using reference TRBV9 and TRBJ2-3, is DSGVTQTPKHLITATGQRVTLRCSPRSGDLSVYWYQQSLDQGLQFLIQYYNGEERAKGNILERFSAQQFPDLHSELNLSSLELGDSALYFCASSAGGDTQYFGPGTRLTVL.

The chain has TRBV7-2 and TRBJ2-2; 8 bases line up with TRBD2. CDR3 size: 16 residues. Trimming took 2 bases from V and 5 from J; bases not matched to a gene: 7. The germline gives CDR1 SGHTA, CDR2 FQGNSA. This CDR3 reads CASSLNGRGSTGELFF. The CDR3 DNA reads as TGTGCCAGCAGCTTAAACGGGAGGGGAAGTACCGGGGAGCTGTTTTTT.

V is TRBV6-1 and J is TRBJ1-6; D is possibly TRBD1 (6 bases). The CDR3 has 15 residues. The germline gives CDR1 MNHNS, CDR2 SASEGT. The germline V and J ends were trimmed by 1 base and 10 bases, with 14 bases remaining between them. The CDR3 reads CASSEVNRAISPLHF. CDR3 nucleotides: TGTGCCAGCAGTGAAGTGAACAGGGCCATCTCACCCCTCCACTTT.

The chain employs TRBV7-6 and TRBJ1-3; D not resolved. V lost 5 bases to trimming and J lost 0 bases, with 14 bases between them. Germline CDR1 reads SGHVS; CDR2 reads FNYEAQ. The CDR3 is 16 residues long. The CDR3 DNA follows: TGTGCCAGCAGCCCTAACCCCGCGGCCTCTGGAAACACCATATATTTT. This gives the protein CASSPNPAASGNTIYF.

This rearrangement joins TRBV20-1 to TRBJ2-7; no firm D call. V shed 5 bases and J shed 1 base, with 3 bases lying between them. Per germline, CDR1 DFQATT and CDR2 SNEGSKA (reference sequence). CDR3 size: 10 residues. The CDR3 region is CSALSYEQYF. The CDR3 bases are TGCAGTGCTCTATCCTACGAGCAGTACTTC.

The V and J genes are TRBV7-9 and TRBJ2-7; D perhaps matches TRBD2 (6 bases). Trimming removed 6 bases from V and 2 bases from J, with 17 bases in between. Germline loops: CDR1 SEHNR, CDR2 FQNEAQ (reference sequence). This CDR3 contains 15 residues. CDR3 region: CASSPWVGGPYEQYF. The DNA of the CDR3 is TGTGCCAGCAGTCCCTGGGTAGGAGGGCCCTACGAGCAGTACTTC.

V gene TRBV19 combines with J gene TRBJ2-7, with a tentative D call TRBD2 (5 bases). The CDR3 totals 13 residues. CDR1 and CDR2 (germline): LNHDA, SQIVND (reference sequence). The V end lost 4 bases, the J end lost 3 bases, and 10 bases lay between the germline ends. This chain's CDR3 is CASSRLASYEQYF. The CDR3 DNA follows: TGTGCCAGTAGTAGGCTAGCCAGCTACGAGCAGTACTTC.

The chain couples TRBV5-1 to TRBJ2-3; 12 bases align to TRBD1. Germline loops: CDR1 SGHRS, CDR2 YFSETQ. The CDR3 loop spans 18 amino acids. The V segment lost 3 bases and the J segment 1 base; nucleotides outside the gene matches: 9. The CDR3 loop reads CASSSALGQGARTDTQYF. Written as DNA, the CDR3 is TGCGCCAGCAGCTCGGCCTTGGGACAGGGGGCTCGCACAGATACGCAGTATTTT. Drawing the rest from reference TRBV5-1 and TRBJ2-3, the complete variable domain is KAGVTQTPRYLIKTRGQQVTLSCSPISGHRSVSWYQQTPGQGLQFLFEYFSETQRNKGNFPGRFSGRQFSNSRSEMNVSTLELGDSALYLCASSSALGQGARTDTQYFGPGTRLTVL.

This clone was picked up a small number of times. The chain has TRBV7-9 and TRBJ2-3; 7 bases match TRBD2. Trimming cost V 3 bases and J 3 bases; bases outside gene matches: 9. The CDR3 extends over 16 amino acids. Germline lookup yields CDR1 SEHNR and CDR2 FQNEAQ (reference sequence). Written as DNA, the CDR3 is TGTGCCAGCAGCTTCGCAGCGGGAACCAGGACAGATACGCAGTATTTT. It encodes CASSFAAGTRTDTQYF.

Note on this clone: Other DNA sequences within the sample encode an identical CDR3. The chain is built from TRBV11-2 and TRBJ1-1, with D unclear. The germline gives CDR1 SGHAT, CDR2 FQNNGV. There are 12 residues in the CDR3. V was clipped by 9 bases and J by 5 bases, with 13 bases between them. Here the CDR3 DNA reads TGTGCCAGTAGCCGTAGGAGGACTGAAGCTTTCTTT. It yields the protein CASSRRRTEAFF.

This clone has only a few counts. This chain connects TRBV29-1 to TRBJ1-1; D gene uncertain. Per the germline V gene, CDR1 is SQVTM and CDR2 is ANQGSEA. The CDR3 is 12 amino acids. V was pared by 7 bases and J by 1 base, with 10 bases between. CDR3 amino acids: CSGQSGNTEAFF. The CDR3 DNA reads as TGCAGCGGCCAGTCGGGGAACACTGAAGCTTTCTTT.